This TCR beta chain was sequenced in a study of naive and memory T cell subsets. Findings and caveats of the study: No ground truth validated the naive and memory repertoire findings.

Two oligonucleotides, mixed equimolar, formed the beta constant-region primer covering TRBC1 and TRBC2. The ligated cDNA underwent four PCR rounds using SP2 and nested alpha and beta constant-region primers. One entry per CDR3 protein results from TCRdb running MiXCR on the UMI-ligation and nested PCR reads. The repertoire holds about 82,000 distinct CDR3 sequences, with about 8.2% as singletons. This clonotype was detected a few times. The antigen remains unidentified. Sequenced input: naive CD8+ T cells from blood. The receptor comes from a human donor in good health.

CDR3 region: CASSLRGDNTEAFF. The DNA for the CDR3 is TGCGCCAGCAGCTTGAGGGGGGACAACACTGAAGCTTTCTTT. The V gene is TRBV5-1, the J gene TRBJ1-1; D perhaps matches TRBD1 (6 bases). Germline CDR1 reads SGHRS; CDR2 reads YFSETQ. This CDR3 region has 14 residues. Trimming left V 1 base short and J 2 bases short, with 9 bases between.